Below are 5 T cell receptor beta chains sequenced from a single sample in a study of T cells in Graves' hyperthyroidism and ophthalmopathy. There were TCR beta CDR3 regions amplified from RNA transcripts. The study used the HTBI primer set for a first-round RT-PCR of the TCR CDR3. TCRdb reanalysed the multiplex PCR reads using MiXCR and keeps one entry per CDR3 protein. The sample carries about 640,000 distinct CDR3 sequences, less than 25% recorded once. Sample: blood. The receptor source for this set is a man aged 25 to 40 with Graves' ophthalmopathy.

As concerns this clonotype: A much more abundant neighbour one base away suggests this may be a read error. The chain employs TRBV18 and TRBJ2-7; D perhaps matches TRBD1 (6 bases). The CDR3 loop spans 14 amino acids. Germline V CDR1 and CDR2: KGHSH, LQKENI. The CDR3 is CASLPPGRGDEQYF. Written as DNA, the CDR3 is TGTGCCAGCTTACCACCAGGCAGGGGCGACGAGCAGTACTTC. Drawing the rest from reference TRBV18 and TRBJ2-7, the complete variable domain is NAGVMQNPRHLVRRRGQEARLRCSPMKGHSHVYWYRQLPEEGLKFMVYLQKENIIDESGMPKERFSAEFPKEGPSILRIQQVVRGDSAAYFCASLPPGRGDEQYFGPGTRLTVT.

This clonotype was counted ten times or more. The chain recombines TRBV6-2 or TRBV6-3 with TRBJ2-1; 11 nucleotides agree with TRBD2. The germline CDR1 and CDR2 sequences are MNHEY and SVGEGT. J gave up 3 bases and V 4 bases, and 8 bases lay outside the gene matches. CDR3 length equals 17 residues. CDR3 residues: CASSSETSGSSYNEQFF. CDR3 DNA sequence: TGTGCCAGCAGTTCCGAAACTAGCGGGAGTAGCTACAATGAGCAGTTCTTC.

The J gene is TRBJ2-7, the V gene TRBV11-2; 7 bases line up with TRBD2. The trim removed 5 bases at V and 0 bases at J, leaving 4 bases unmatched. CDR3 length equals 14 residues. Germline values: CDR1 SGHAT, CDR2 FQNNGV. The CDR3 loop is CASSPWGGSYEQYF. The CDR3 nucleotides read TGTGCCAGCAGCCCCTGGGGGGGCTCCTACGAGCAGTACTTC.

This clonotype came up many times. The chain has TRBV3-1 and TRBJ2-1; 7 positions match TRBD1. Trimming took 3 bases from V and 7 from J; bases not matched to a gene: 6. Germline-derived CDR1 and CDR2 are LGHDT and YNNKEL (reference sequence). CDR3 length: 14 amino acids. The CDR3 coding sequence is TGTGCCAGCAGCCAGAATCCCAGGGGGAATGAGCAGTTCTTC. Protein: CASSQNPRGNEQFF.

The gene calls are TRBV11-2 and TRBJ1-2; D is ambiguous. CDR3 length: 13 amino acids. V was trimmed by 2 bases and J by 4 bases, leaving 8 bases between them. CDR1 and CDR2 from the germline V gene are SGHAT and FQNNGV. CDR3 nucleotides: TGTGCCAGCAGCTTAAACTCACGCTATGGCTACACCTTC. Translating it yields CASSLNSRYGYTF. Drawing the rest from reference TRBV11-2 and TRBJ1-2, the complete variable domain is EAGVAQSPRYKIIEKRQSVAFWCNPISGHATLYWYQQILGQGPKLLIQFQNNGVVDDSQLPKDRFSAERLKGVDSTLKIQPAKLEDSAVYLCASSLNSRYGYTFGSGTRLTVV.